One sample yielded the 32 T cell receptor beta chains listed below, sequenced in a study of cytomegalovirus exposure and HLA in healthy donors. PCR was performed using 60 Vbeta and 13 Jbeta primers. Some clones are missing from TCRdb's copy, which holds only in-frame ones; the method was immunoSEQ multiplex PCR. The sample consists of a few hundred thousand clones, about 80% of them appearing once. Input material: PBMCs. These receptors came from a girl aged 2-10 years in good health and CMV-seronegative.

V gene TRBV9 combines with J gene TRBJ1-5, with D perhaps TRBD1 (5 bases). Per the germline V gene, CDR1 is SGDLS and CDR2 is YYNGEE. CDR3 length: 15 amino acids. Trimming took 3 bases from V and 0 from J, leaving 10 bases between them. The CDR3 bases are TGTGCCAGCAGCGAGGCGGGGGGTAGCAATCAGCCCCAGCATTTT. Its translation: CASSEAGGSNQPQHF.

V is TRBV5-4 and J is TRBJ2-7; no clear D. V was trimmed by 2 bases and J by 2 bases, leaving 5 bases between them. Germline CDR1 and CDR2: SGHNT and YYREEE (reference sequence). The CDR3 is 12 residues long. The CDR3 DNA reads as TGTGCCAGCAGCTTCGACACCTACGAGCAGTACTTC. Its translation is CASSFDTYEQYF.

This clone came up a few times. The CDR3 coding sequence is TGTGCCAGTAGTATATCCCATAGCAATCAGCCCCAGCATTTT. Protein sequence: CASSISHSNQPQHF. The chain combines TRBV19 with TRBJ1-5; unclear D gene. This CDR3 region has 14 residues. V shed 2 bases and J shed 0 bases, with 5 bases lying between them. The germline V gene has CDR1 LNHDA and CDR2 SQIVND (reference sequence). Supplemented by reference TRBV19 and TRBJ1-5, the full variable domain reads DGGITQSPKYLFRKEGQNVTLSCEQNLNHDAMYWYRQDPGQGLRLIYYSQIVNDFQKGDIAEGYSVSREKKESFPLTVTSAQKNPTAFYLCASSISHSNQPQHFGDGTRLSIL.

The DNA of the CDR3 is TGTGCCAGCAGCTTCGGACTAGCGGACACCGGGGAGCTGTTTTTT. It is translated as CASSFGLADTGELFF. This chain joins TRBV7-3 and TRBJ2-2, with 10 bases that match TRBD2. J lost 3 bases, V lost 3 bases, and 1 base had no gene match. CDR1 is SGHTA, CDR2 FQGTGA, per germline. This CDR3 is 15 amino acids long.

This clone was recorded a few times. The genes are TRBV28 and TRBJ2-1, with D hard to call. This CDR3 comprises 15 residues. The germline gives CDR1 MDHEN, CDR2 SYDVKM. Between the trimmed V and J ends, which lost 3 bases and 0 bases, there was a span of 9 bases. In DNA form, the CDR3 reads TGTGCCAGCAGTTTCATCGGAGTCTCCTACAATGAGCAGTTCTTC. Protein product: CASSFIGVSYNEQFF.

This rearrangement joins TRBV7-8 to TRBJ1-6; D might be TRBD1 (5 bases). CDR1 and CDR2 (germline): SGHVS, FQNEAQ. V lost 3 bases and J lost 0, with 9 bases in between. The CDR3 runs 16 residues. The CDR3 spells CASSLYRSSYNSPLHF. CDR3 nucleotides: TGTGCCAGCAGCTTGTACAGGAGCTCCTATAATTCACCCCTCCACTTT.

The gene calls are TRBV6-6 and TRBJ2-3, with 7 bases that match TRBD2. The CDR3 loop spans 15 amino acids. The germline gives CDR1 MNHNY, CDR2 SVGAGI (reference sequence). The trim removed 4 bases at V and 3 bases at J, leaving 7 bases unmatched. The DNA of the CDR3 is TGTGCCAGCAGTTCAGTCGGCGGGGGTACAGATACGCAGTATTTT. As protein: CASSSVGGGTDTQYF.

The chain has TRBV19 and TRBJ1-6; TRBD1 is a possible D gene (6 bases). The CDR3 sequence is 14 residues long. Germline assignment: CDR1 LNHDA and CDR2 SQIVND (reference sequence). Trimming removed 9 bases at V and 8 bases at J, with 17 bases between. The CDR3 region has the DNA TGTGCCAGACAGGGCGTGGGGTTCCATTCACCCCTCCACTTT. As protein: CARQGVGFHSPLHF.

This clone was observed a few times. This sequence joins TRBV6-5 and TRBJ2-1, with D maybe TRBD2 (6 bases). The V end lost 2 bases, the J end lost 5 bases, and 16 bases lay between the germline ends. Germline V gene sequence: CDR1 MNHEY, CDR2 SVGAGI. The CDR3 spans 16 residues. The CDR3 loop is CASSYGPQEGNNEQFF. CDR3 coding DNA: TGTGCCAGCAGTTACGGTCCCCAGGAGGGGAACAATGAGCAGTTCTTC.

J is TRBJ2-1 and V is TRBV19, with TRBD1 as a possible D gene (5 bases). The CDR3 has 14 residues. V lost 7 bases to trimming and J lost 0 bases, with 10 bases between them. Germline V gives CDR1 LNHDA, CDR2 SQIVND (reference sequence). The CDR3, as DNA: TGTGCCAGTATTCAGGGAAGCTCCTACAATGAGCAGTTCTTC. It translates to CASIQGSSYNEQFF.

The rearrangement joins TRBV7-9 to TRBJ1-4; the D gene is possibly TRBD1 (6 bases). V was cut by 5 bases and J by 5 bases, with 15 bases left in between. Germline V CDR1 and CDR2: SEHNR, FQNEAQ (reference sequence). The CDR3 has 15 residues. CDR3 DNA sequence: TGTGCCAGCAGCCAACCGACAGGCCCGAATGAAAAACTGTTTTTT. Protein sequence: CASSQPTGPNEKLFF.

The rearrangement uses TRBV7-2 and TRBJ2-1; D is ambiguous. Germline V gene data show CDR1 as SGHTA and CDR2 as FQGNSA. Trimming removed 1 base at V and 0 bases at J, with 7 bases between. The CDR3 runs 15 residues. The CDR3 region has the DNA TGTGCCAGCAGCTTAGATCCTAGCTCCTACAATGAGCAGTTCTTC. Translated, it gives CASSLDPSSYNEQFF.

The V and J genes are TRBV2 and TRBJ1-1; 11 bases are a match to TRBD1. Germline CDR1 is SNHLY and CDR2 is FYNNEI. CDR3 length: 17 amino acids. Trimming cost V 0 bases and J 5 bases; bases outside gene matches: 8. The CDR3 DNA reads as TGTGCCAGCAGTGAAGCGCTTGGACAGGGGGCGTGGACTGAAGCTTTCTTT. This sequence encodes CASSEALGQGAWTEAFF.

The rearrangement joins TRBV5-5 to TRBJ2-2; 13 bases map to TRBD2. The CDR3 length is 18 residues. With 4 bases clipped from V and 7 bases from J, the junction kept 13 bases outside the gene matches. From germline, CDR1 is SGHKS and CDR2 YYEKEE (reference sequence). CDR3 coding DNA: TGTGCCAGCAGCCCAACTAGCGGGGGGGCGAATAGTGTCGGGGAGCTGTTTTTT. This translates into CASSPTSGGANSVGELFF. Full variable domain (missing parts from reference TRBV5-5 and TRBJ2-2): DAGVTQSPTHLIKTRGQQVTLRCSPISGHKSVSWYQQVLGQGPQFIFQYYEKEERGRGNFPDRFSARQFPNYSSELNVNALLLGDSALYLCASSPTSGGANSVGELFFGEGSRLTVL.

This rearrangement joins TRBV5-1 to TRBJ2-7; 9 positions match TRBD2. CDR3 size: 14 residues. Germline CDR1 is SGHRS and CDR2 is YFSETQ. The junction had 3 bases not matched to a gene; V was cut back by 3 bases and J by 2 bases. The CDR3 nucleotides read TGCGCCAGCAGCTCTAGCGGGACCACCTACGAGCAGTACTTC. Protein sequence: CASSSSGTTYEQYF.

This chain uses TRBV4-1 with TRBJ2-7; perhaps TRBD2 as D (5 bases). Trimming stripped 3 bases from V and 3 bases from J, with 18 bases between. The length of the CDR3 is 16 residues. Germline V gives CDR1 MGHRA, CDR2 YSYEKL. CDR3 DNA: TGCGCCAGCAGCCATCCCGGGGTGCCAATCGGCTACGAGCAGTACTTC. Its translation: CASSHPGVPIGYEQYF.

The genes are TRBV28 and TRBJ1-2; D may be TRBD1 (5 bases). V shed 5 bases and J shed 6 bases, with 16 bases lying between them. In germline, CDR1 is MDHEN, CDR2 SYDVKM. This CDR3 is built from 14 residues. The CDR3 reads CASSKGFGGNGYTF. CDR3 nucleotides: TGTGCCAGCAGTAAAGGGTTCGGGGGGAATGGCTACACCTTC.

This clone has only one observation. The genes are TRBV6-4 and TRBJ1-1; tentative D call: TRBD1 (6 bases). Germline V CDR1 and CDR2: MRHNA, SNTAGT. The CDR3 length is 14 residues. The ends were cut back, 6 bases at V and 2 bases at J, with 13 bases in the middle. DNA for the CDR3: TGTGCCAGCAGGCAGGGGCCCTTAAACACTGAAGCTTTCTTT. Its translation: CASRQGPLNTEAFF.

The rearrangement joins TRBV7-2 to TRBJ2-7, with 9 bases lining up with TRBD2. Germline CDR1 reads SGHTA; CDR2 reads FQGNSA. The CDR3 totals 15 residues. J lost 4 bases, V lost 5 bases, and 9 bases had no gene match. CDR3 sequence: CASSPSLAGLYEQYF. CDR3 nucleotide sequence: TGTGCCAGCAGCCCCTCTCTAGCGGGGTTGTACGAGCAGTACTTC.

The V call is TRBV2, the J call TRBJ2-1, with TRBD2 matching over 13 bases. This CDR3 region has 15 residues. Germline V gene data show CDR1 as SNHLY and CDR2 as FYNNEI. Trimming took 8 bases from V and 5 from J; bases not matched to a gene: 6. DNA for the CDR3: TGTGCCAGCGGAACTGGGACTAGCGGGAACAATGAGCAGTTCTTC. Amino acid sequence: CASGTGTSGNNEQFF. Complete variable domain (other parts from reference TRBV2 and TRBJ2-1): EPEVTQTPSHQVTQMGQEVILRCVPISNHLYFYWYRQILGQKVEFLVSFYNNEISEKSEIFDDQFSVERPDGSNFTLKIRSTKLEDSAMYFCASGTGTSGNNEQFFGPGTRLTVL.

The chain is built from TRBV14 and TRBJ2-1; 10 nucleotides agree with TRBD2. The CDR3 totals 17 residues. V was pared by 3 bases and J by 5 bases, with 10 bases of the junction left unmatched. The germline V gene encodes CDR1 SGHDN and CDR2 FVKESK. The CDR3 DNA is TGTGCCAGCAGCCAGAATAGAGCGGGGGGGACACACAATGAGCAGTTCTTC. Protein: CASSQNRAGGTHNEQFF.

The V call is TRBV6-5, the J call TRBJ2-5; 10 bases are shared with TRBD2. TRBJ2-7 explains the end of the DNA better; the J call may be wrong. Germline V gives CDR1 MNHEY, CDR2 SVGAGI. The CDR3 is made up of 15 amino acids. Here the CDR3 reads CASGERVAGGYEQYF. The CDR3 DNA sequence: TGTGCCAGCGGGGAAAGAGTAGCGGGAGGTTACGAGCAGTACTTC.

The V call is TRBV5-4, the J call TRBJ2-7; possibly TRBD1 for D (6 bases). Per germline, CDR1 SGHNT and CDR2 YYREEE (reference sequence). The V end was cut by 0 bases, the J end by 1 base, with 11 bases between. This CDR3 is built from 15 residues. CDR3 sequence reads: CASSLGRGVSYEQYF. The CDR3 DNA reads TGTGCCAGCAGCTTGGGCAGGGGTGTTTCCTACGAGCAGTACTTC.

V gene TRBV6-5 combines with J gene TRBJ1-3, with D perhaps matching TRBD1 (5 bases). The V end was cut by 8 bases, the J end by 2 bases, with 16 bases between. There are 15 residues in the CDR3. Germline-derived CDR1 and CDR2 are MNHEY and SVGAGI. This CDR3 is CASGTGGIAGNTIYF. In DNA form, the CDR3 reads TGTGCCAGCGGCACCGGGGGTATAGCTGGAAACACCATATATTTT.

The gene calls are TRBV7-9 and TRBJ2-1, with a tentative D call TRBD1 (6 bases). V gave up 1 base and J gave up 0 bases, with 13 bases separating them. Germline V CDR1 and CDR2: SEHNR, FQNEAQ (reference sequence). CDR3 length: 17 amino acids. The CDR3 spells CASSLEGVRSSYNEQFF. The CDR3 DNA reads as TGTGCCAGCAGCTTAGAGGGGGTACGGAGCTCCTACAATGAGCAGTTCTTC.

The V and J genes are TRBV6-5 and TRBJ2-3, with TRBD2 identical over 7 bases. Trimming cost V 4 bases and J 3 bases; bases outside gene matches: 10. Germline V gives CDR1 MNHEY, CDR2 SVGAGI. The CDR3 sequence is 16 residues long. CDR3 protein: CASSSSLALGTDTQYF. The DNA for the CDR3 is TGTGCCAGCAGTTCATCACTAGCGCTAGGGACAGATACGCAGTATTTT.

V and J are TRBV9 and TRBJ2-5; TRBD2 agrees at 12 bases. Germline V gives CDR1 SGDLS, CDR2 YYNGEE. CDR3 length equals 18 residues. The V and J ends lost 0 bases and 4 bases, in that order; junction bases with no gene match: 10. CDR3 protein: CASSVGASGGDFGETQYF. The DNA of the CDR3 is TGTGCCAGCAGCGTAGGGGCTAGCGGGGGGGATTTCGGAGAGACCCAGTACTTC.

The chain is built from TRBV6-5 and TRBJ1-1; weak D call: TRBD1 (6 bases). CDR1 MNHEY and CDR2 SVGAGI come from the germline V gene. This CDR3 region has 14 residues. Between the trimmed V and J ends, which lost 8 bases and 2 bases, there was a span of 15 bases. For the CDR3, the DNA is TGTGCCAGCGGAAGAGACAGGCGAAACACTGAAGCTTTCTTT. It is translated as CASGRDRRNTEAFF.

The chain combines TRBV10-3 with TRBJ1-5; TRBD1 is a possible D gene (6 bases). The CDR3 covers 13 residues. Germline CDR1 and CDR2: ENHRY and SYGVKD. V was clipped by 6 bases and J by 9 bases, with 15 bases between them. The CDR3, as DNA: TGTGCCATCAGCTTGACAGGCCGGCGGCCCCAGCATTTT. Its protein is CAISLTGRRPQHF.

This rearrangement joins TRBV5-3 to TRBJ2-1; TRBD2 matches 10 bases. TRBV5-3 belongs to the ORF category, with a function that is uncertain. The ends lost 0 bases at V and 5 bases at J; junction bases unmatched: 5. CDR3 size: 16 residues. The CDR3 region has the DNA TGTGCCAGAAGCTTGGGTACGAGCGGGGGGGACAATGAGCAGTTCTTC. The encoded protein is CARSLGTSGGDNEQFF.

The chain combines TRBV9 with TRBJ1-2; 8 bases map to TRBD1. Per the germline V gene, CDR1 is SGDLS and CDR2 is YYNGEE. This CDR3 contains 14 residues. V was pared by 6 bases and J by 5 bases, with 9 bases of the junction left unmatched. The CDR3 here is CASTIGQGKYGYTF. Here the CDR3 DNA reads TGTGCCAGCACCATTGGACAGGGCAAATATGGCTACACCTTC.

The count of this clone is one. Other nucleotide sequences in the sample specify the same CDR3. The chain carries TRBV10-1 and TRBJ2-7, with D maybe TRBD1 (6 bases). This CDR3 spans 14 amino acids. The V gene lost 3 bases and the J gene lost 3 bases, with 12 bases spanning the gap. The germline V gene encodes CDR1 WNHNN and CDR2 SYGVQD (reference sequence). CDR3 protein: CASSEKTGFYEQYF. The CDR3 bases are TGCGCCAGCAGTGAAAAGACAGGTTTCTACGAGCAGTACTTC.